This T cell receptor (beta chain) was identified during a study of follicular helper T cells after annual influenza vaccination. Across the whole study: Some donors were sampled over the 2013-2014, 2014-2015 and 2015-2016 vaccinations. Findings and caveats of the study: Rare clonotypes were missed; only about 9-23% of cells gave TCRB.

The time point: 2015-2016 season, pre-vaccination. The method was immunoSEQ multiplex PCR; TCRdb's version includes in-frame clones alone and lacks a portion of them. The table shows around 800 clones, with about 80% occurring only once. Germline lookup yields CDR1 SGHRS and CDR2 YFSETQ. The junction had 8 bases not matched to a gene; V was cut back by 6 bases and J by 2 bases. The CDR3 contains 15 residues. Concerning this clone: No antigen is known for it.

This clonotype was obtained from an adult who received the influenza vaccine. The sequencing here drew on CXCR5+ CD38+ circulating T follicular helper cells from blood, taken on the day of influenza vaccination. The sample's subset: circulating Tfh, non-naive CD4+CXCR5+PD-1+ (ICOS+CD38+ or ICOS-CD38-). The chain carries TRBV5-1 and TRBJ2-7, with 10 bases aligning to TRBD1. The CDR3 nucleotides are TGCGCCAGCACCATGAGACAGGGGGCGACCTACGAGCAGTACTTC. Translating it yields CASTMRQGATYEQYF.